Sequencing of this T cell receptor (beta chain) was carried out in a study of blood T cell repertoires in COVID-19. The CDR3 has 14 amino acids. CDR1 is SGHDT, CDR2 YYEEEE, per germline. The V and J ends lost 5 bases and 3 bases, in that order; junction bases with no gene match: 7. Participants were aged 18 to 89 years from about 25 US areas. For recovered donors of Cohort 3, there were two negative PCRs, clearance, or symptom resolution. Some clones are missing from TCRdb's copy, which holds only in-frame ones; the method was immunoSEQ multiplex PCR. The profile shows some 160,000 clones, about 80% of them singletons.

This chain connects TRBV5-6 to TRBJ2-5; TRBD2 matches 7 bases. Sequenced: PBMCs or T cells enriched from blood (not recorded which). The clonotype was recovered from a woman aged 55-75 years who had recovered from COVID-19. The CDR3 DNA follows: TGTGCCAGCAGTTCCCCCCGGGGGGAAGAGACCCAGTACTTC. It translates to CASSSPRGEETQYF.